This TCR beta chain stems from a study of T cells expressing NK-cell markers. This CDR3 region has 13 residues. Germline CDR1 and CDR2: MNHNY and SVGAGI (reference sequence). TCRdb reprocessed the 5' RACE reads and stores each CDR3 protein as one record, lacking DNA. The table lists 500,000 to 600,000 distinct CDR3 sequences. The chain is built from TRBV6-6 and TRBJ1-2; the D gene TCRdb calls, TRBD1, cannot be checked with no DNA. This sequence originates from a young man in good health. The sequenced sample consisted of blood T cells: a sorted CD56 or NKG2C T cell subset, CD4+ or CD8+ T cells, or bulk PBMC T cells (not recorded which). This CDR3 is CAIRSQEQSGYTF.